This T cell receptor (beta chain) was sequenced in a study of cytomegalovirus exposure and HLA in healthy donors. Both 60 Vbeta primers and 13 Jbeta primers went into the PCR. Assay: immunoSEQ multiplex PCR; the TCRdb copy retains only in-frame clones and omits some. The repertoire holds 110,000 or so clones, with around 77% as singletons. Sequences were obtained from PBMCs. The sequence derives from a woman aged 30 to 39 in good health and CMV-seropositive.

The CDR3 sequence is CAWTYRGGGQPQHF. Here the CDR3 DNA reads TGTGCCTGGACCTACCGGGGAGGGGGTCAGCCCCAGCATTTT. This chain connects TRBV30 to TRBJ1-5; perhaps TRBD1 as D (6 bases). Between the trimmed V and J ends, which lost 4 bases and 6 bases, there was a span of 16 bases. Germline CDR1 and CDR2: GTSNPN and SVGIG (reference sequence). The CDR3 has 14 residues.